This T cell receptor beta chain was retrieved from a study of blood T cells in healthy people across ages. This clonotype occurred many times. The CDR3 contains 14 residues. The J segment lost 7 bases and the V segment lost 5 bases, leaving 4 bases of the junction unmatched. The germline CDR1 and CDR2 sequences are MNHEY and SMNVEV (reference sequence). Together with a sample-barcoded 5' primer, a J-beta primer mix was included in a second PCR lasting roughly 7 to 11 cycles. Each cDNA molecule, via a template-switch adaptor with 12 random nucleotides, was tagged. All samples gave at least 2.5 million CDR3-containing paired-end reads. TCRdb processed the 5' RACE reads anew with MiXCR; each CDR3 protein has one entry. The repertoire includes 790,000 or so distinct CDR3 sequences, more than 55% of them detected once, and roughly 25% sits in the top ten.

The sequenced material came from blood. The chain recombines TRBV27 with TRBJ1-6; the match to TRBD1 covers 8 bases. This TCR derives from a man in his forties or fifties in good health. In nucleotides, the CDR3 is TGTGCCAGCAGTCCCCGACAGGGGAATTCACCCCTCCACTTT. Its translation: CASSPRQGNSPLHF.